The 15 T cell receptor beta chains below were found in one sample sequenced in a study of cytomegalovirus exposure and HLA in healthy donors. Amplification used 60 Vbeta primers and 13 Jbeta primers. TCRdb's copy holds only in-frame clones and misses some; the assay was immunoSEQ multiplex PCR. The sample shows about 160,000 clones, approximately 85% of them seen only once. The sequenced sample consisted of PBMCs. All receptors come from a man aged 18 to 29 in good health and CMV-seropositive.

As regards this clone: A junction end diverges from the germline sequence, so it may reflect a read error. The chain employs TRBV7-6 and TRBJ2-4; 9 nucleotides align to TRBD2. CDR3 length equals 20 residues. The V gene's germline CDR1 is SGHVS and CDR2 FNYEAQ. Here the CDR3 DNA reads TGTGCCAGCAGCTTAGCGCCTCGCGGGGGGGCGATCATGACCAAAAACACTCAGTACTTC. Amino acids: CASSLAPRGGAIMTKNTQYF. Drawing the rest from reference TRBV7-6 and TRBJ2-4, the complete variable domain is GAGVSQSPRYKVTKRGQDVALRCDPISGHVSLYWYRQALGQGPEFLTYFNYEAQQDKSGLPNDRFSAERPEGSISTLTIQRTEQRDSAMYRCASSLAPRGGAIMTKNTQYFGAGTRLSVL.

This sequence joins TRBV25-1 and TRBJ1-1, with TRBD1 as a possible D gene (6 bases). Trimming stripped 1 base from V and 11 bases from J, with 17 bases between. The CDR3 is 14 residues long. In germline, CDR1 is MGHDK, CDR2 SYGVNS. The CDR3 loop is CASSEFGGLGEAFF. The CDR3 coding sequence is TGTGCCAGCAGTGAATTCGGGGGGCTGGGCGAGGCTTTCTTT.

This clone appeared a few times. V is TRBV6-1 and J is TRBJ1-1; TRBD1 might be the D (6 bases). The CDR3 runs 14 residues. V dropped 2 bases and J dropped 1 base, with 8 bases sitting between them. Germline assignment: CDR1 MNHNS and CDR2 SASEGT. This CDR3 reads CASSEMTGNTEAFF. The CDR3 DNA reads as TGTGCCAGCAGTGAAATGACAGGGAACACTGAAGCTTTCTTT.

The chain links TRBV6-1 to TRBJ1-1; D might be TRBD1 (5 bases). V lost 7 bases and J 0 bases, leaving 12 bases between the germline ends. Germline CDR1 reads MNHNS; CDR2 reads SASEGT. CDR3 size: 14 residues. Written as DNA, the CDR3 is TGTGCCAGCACGACGGCAGGGTTGAACACTGAAGCTTTCTTT. Encoded protein: CASTTAGLNTEAFF.

This clone was counted between two and nine times. The chain uses TRBV2 and TRBJ1-1; no reliable D call. CDR1 and CDR2 (germline): SNHLY, FYNNEI. The V and J ends lost 4 bases and 0 bases respectively, with 12 bases between them. The CDR3 runs to 15 residues. The CDR3 DNA sequence: TGTGCCAGCAGTGGGGCAGCTGTCATGAACACTGAAGCTTTCTTT. Encoded protein: CASSGAAVMNTEAFF.

The chain combines TRBV2 with TRBJ1-5; 12 bases agree with TRBD1. The CDR3 runs 16 residues. CDR1 and CDR2 from the germline V gene are SNHLY and FYNNEI. Trimming at V came to 6 bases and at J to 0 bases, leaving 3 bases not matched to a gene. The CDR3 loop is CASRGTGGGSNQPQHF. The CDR3 DNA sequence: TGTGCCAGCAGGGGGACAGGGGGCGGTAGCAATCAGCCCCAGCATTTT.

V and J are TRBV4-3 and TRBJ1-2; 10 bases line up with TRBD1. Germline V gene data show CDR1 as LGHNA and CDR2 as YSLEER. The CDR3 has 15 residues. With 3 bases clipped from V and 6 bases from J, the junction kept 7 bases outside the gene matches. CDR3 sequence: CASSHAGTGDDGYTF. In DNA form, the CDR3 reads TGCGCCAGCAGCCACGCCGGGACAGGGGACGATGGCTACACCTTC.

V usage is TRBV7-9 and J usage is TRBJ1-2; 7 nucleotides match TRBD1. Trimming cost V 6 bases and J 4 bases; bases outside gene matches: 8. CDR1 is SEHNR and CDR2 is FQNEAQ in the germline V gene (reference sequence). There are 14 residues in the CDR3. Written as DNA, the CDR3 is TGTGCCAGCAGACCTCCGGGACAGCTCTATGGCTACACCTTC. Its translation: CASRPPGQLYGYTF.

The chain uses TRBV5-6 and TRBJ2-7; TRBD1 might be the D (5 bases). V dropped 4 bases and J dropped 5 bases, with 16 bases sitting between them. This CDR3 has 14 residues. Per germline, CDR1 SGHDT and CDR2 YYEEEE. The CDR3 spells CASSQDAGLDEQYF. The CDR3 coding sequence is TGTGCCAGCAGCCAAGACGCAGGGTTGGACGAGCAGTACTTC. Full variable domain (rest looked up from reference TRBV5-6 and TRBJ2-7): DAGVTQSPTHLIKTRGQQVTLRCSPKSGHDTVSWYQQALGQGPQFIFQYYEEEERQRGNFPDRFSGHQFPNYSSELNVNALLLGDSALYLCASSQDAGLDEQYFGPGTRLTVT.

This chain connects TRBV6-5 to TRBJ1-1; 7 bases are shared with TRBD1. V trimming: 7 bases; J trimming: 6 bases; junction bases outside the gene matches: 8. CDR3 size: 13 residues. Per germline, CDR1 MNHEY and CDR2 SVGAGI. CDR3 region: CASNRGRFAEAFF. For the CDR3, the DNA is TGTGCCAGCAACAGGGGAAGGTTTGCTGAAGCTTTCTTT.

The chain is built from TRBV7-3 and TRBJ1-2, with a possible D match to TRBD1 (6 bases). The CDR3 has 13 amino acids. The V gene lost 3 bases and the J gene lost 8 bases, with 13 bases spanning the gap. Germline CDR1 and CDR2: SGHTA and FQGTGA. CDR3 sequence: CASSLTTGDGYTF. CDR3 coding DNA: TGTGCCAGCAGCTTGACGACAGGAGACGGCTACACCTTC.

As regards this clone: In the same sample, other DNA sequences code for this CDR3. The V gene is TRBV5-1, the J gene TRBJ2-5; 7 bases map to TRBD1. The CDR3 contains 13 residues. From germline, CDR1 is SGHRS and CDR2 YFSETQ. V was pared by 3 bases and J by 3 bases, with 2 bases of the junction left unmatched. The DNA for the CDR3 is TGCGCCAGCAGCTCAGGACAGGAAGAGACCCAGTACTTC. It codes for CASSSGQEETQYF.

In nucleotides, the CDR3 is TGTGCCAGCAGCTCGCTCGGGGCCCAGGGGGAGCAGTACTTC. Translation gives CASSSLGAQGEQYF. J is TRBJ2-7 and V is TRBV7-8, with D possibly TRBD1 on 6 matching bases. This CDR3 spans 14 amino acids. V lost 4 bases to trimming and J lost 7 bases, with 17 bases between them. Germline CDR1 reads SGHVS; CDR2 reads FQNEAQ.

In the case of this clone: An end of the junction differs from the germline gene, which may be a read error. The gene calls are TRBV7-9 and TRBJ1-5; D is unclear. There are 16 residues in the CDR3. Germline V gives CDR1 SEHNR, CDR2 FQNEAQ (reference sequence). CDR3 nucleotides: TGTTCCAGCAGCTTAGGAAGCGGGAAGTATGGCCAGCCCCAGCATTTT. Protein sequence: CSSSLGSGKYGQPQHF.

The chain employs TRBV11-1 and TRBJ2-7; 11 nucleotides match TRBD2. After removal of 4 bases from V and 3 bases from J, the junction contained 8 bases not matched to a gene. This CDR3 comprises 16 residues. In germline, CDR1 is SGHAT, CDR2 FQDESV (reference sequence). Here the CDR3 reads CASSSRAGTSGYEQYF. The CDR3 bases are TGTGCCAGCAGCTCAAGAGCCGGGACTAGCGGCTACGAGCAGTACTTC.